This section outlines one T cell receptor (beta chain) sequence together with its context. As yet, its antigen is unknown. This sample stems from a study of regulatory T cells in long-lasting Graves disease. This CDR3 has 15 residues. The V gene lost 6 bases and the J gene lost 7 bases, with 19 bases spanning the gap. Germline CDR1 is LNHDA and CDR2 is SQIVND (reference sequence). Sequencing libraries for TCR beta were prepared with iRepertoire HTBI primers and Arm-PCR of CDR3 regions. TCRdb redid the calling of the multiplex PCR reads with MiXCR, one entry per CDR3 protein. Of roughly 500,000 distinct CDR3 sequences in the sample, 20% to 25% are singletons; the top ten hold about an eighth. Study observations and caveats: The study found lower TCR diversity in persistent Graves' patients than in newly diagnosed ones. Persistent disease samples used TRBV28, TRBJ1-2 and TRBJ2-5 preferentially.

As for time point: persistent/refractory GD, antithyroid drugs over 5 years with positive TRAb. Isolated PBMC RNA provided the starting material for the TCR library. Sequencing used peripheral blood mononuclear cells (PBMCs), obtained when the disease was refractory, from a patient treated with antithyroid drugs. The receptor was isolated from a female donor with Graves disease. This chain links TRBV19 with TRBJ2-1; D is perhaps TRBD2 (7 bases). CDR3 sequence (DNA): TGTGCCAGTAGCCTGGGAGGGACAAACCGGAATGAGCAGTTCTTC. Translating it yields CASSLGGTNRNEQFF. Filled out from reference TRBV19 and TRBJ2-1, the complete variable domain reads DGGITQSPKYLFRKEGQNVTLSCEQNLNHDAMYWYRQDPGQGLRLIYYSQIVNDFQKGDIAEGYSVSREKKESFPLTVTSAQKNPTAFYLCASSLGGTNRNEQFFGPGTRLTVL.